The source of this T cell receptor (beta chain) is a study of CD8+ T cells in alopecia areata. Extraction of RNA preceded its reverse transcription into cDNA, which served as the sequencing template. The method was immunoSEQ multiplex PCR; TCRdb's version includes in-frame clones alone and lacks a portion of them. Altogether 95,000 to 150,000 clones are present, 61% being singletons, with the ten largest covering around 5.4%. Treatment given: oral pan-JAK inhibitor, 5-10 mg twice daily. Germline CDR1 is LNHDA and CDR2 is SQIVND (reference sequence). This CDR3 has 13 residues. J was trimmed by 3 bases and V by 3 bases; bases with no gene match: 1.

The gene calls are TRBV19 and TRBJ2-7, with 8 bases lining up with TRBD1. The sequence came from a human donor with alopecia areata. This specimen consisted of CD4+ T cells sorted from blood, obtained at week 4, from a patient treated with tofacitinib. CDR3 in amino acids: CASSITGGYEQYF. CDR3 DNA: TGTGCCAGTAGTATCACAGGGGGCTACGAGCAGTACTTC.